This T cell receptor beta chain is drawn from a study of shared clonotypes between healthy human individuals. Some clones are missing from TCRdb's copy, which holds only in-frame ones; the method was immunoSEQ multiplex PCR. The sample has 2 million to 2.5 million clones; approximately 96% are singletons. CDR3 length equals 14 residues. Germline V gene data show CDR1 as GTSNPN and CDR2 as SVGIG (reference sequence). V dropped 3 bases and J dropped 1 base, with 10 bases sitting between them. The receptor was derived from a man aged 18 to 29 in good health. The rearrangement joins TRBV30 to TRBJ2-1; tentative D call: TRBD2 (5 bases). The specimen sequenced was naive CD4+ T cells sorted from blood. Subset reported: CD45RA+ positively selected. The CDR3 loop reads CAWRAERSYNEQFF. The DNA of the CDR3 is TGTGCCTGGAGGGCGGAGCGGTCCTACAATGAGCAGTTCTTC.